This entry describes one T cell receptor beta chain. Its antigen is not identified. Produced via immunoSEQ multiplex PCR; TCRdb's table is partial and in-frame only. In the table there are tens of thousands of clones, over 80% of which are singletons. This entry belongs to a study of OX40 agonist ivuxolimab in advanced cancers. Study-wide context: Subjects had a mean age of about 57 years, with a range of 23 to 79; almost 85% were male. Study-wide findings and caveats: CD8+ T cells were the subset that, on average, had more expanded clones than CD4+.

Patients with autoimmune history or systemic immunosuppression were excluded. Drawing of blood for sampling happened at baseline, at cycle 4 day 1, and at cycle 7 day 1. CDR1 LGHNA and CDR2 YSLEER come from the germline V gene. Trimming at V came to 0 bases and at J to 4 bases, leaving 5 bases not matched to a gene. The CDR3 consists of 16 residues. The starting material was CD4+ or CD8+ T cells sorted from blood, obtained in a trial of the OX40 agonist ivuxolimab. The J gene is TRBJ2-7, the V gene TRBV4-3; 11 bases align to TRBD2. The TCR was taken from an adult with an advanced solid tumor such as melanoma, head and neck, liver or kidney cancer. The CDR3 sequence: CASSQDLAGGPYEQYF. The CDR3 region has the DNA TGCGCCAGCAGCCAAGATTTAGCGGGAGGGCCTTACGAGCAGTACTTC.